A selection of T cell receptor beta chains follows, all from one sample in a study of post-analysis software for immune sequencing data. TCRdb fed the PCR reads into MiXCR, producing one record per CDR3 protein. The sample lists 750,000 to 900,000 distinct CDR3 sequences, under 60% seen once, with over 4.5% in the top ten. Sequenced material: blood. Receptor source: a girl aged 5-17 years with multiple sclerosis. The CDR3 runs from the conserved cysteine through the conserved F or W. The order of the fields is clone size, J gene, V gene, D gene, CDR3 protein, CDR3 DNA. D genes are given only for firm matches. Some rows mark clone size as missing; the rest say once, few, many or name a class of expanded clone.

abundance: NA
j_gene: TRBJ2-3
v_gene: TRBV5-1
d_gene: NA
CDR3aa: CASSGSGDTQYF
CDR3nt: TGCGCCAGCAGCGGGAGTGGAGATACGCAGTATTTT

abundance: NA
j_gene: TRBJ1-2
v_gene: TRBV6-5
d_gene: NA
CDR3aa: CASSSNYYGYTF
CDR3nt: TGTGCCAGCAGTTCTAATTACTATGGCTACACCTTC

abundance: NA
j_gene: TRBJ1-2
v_gene: TRBV6-5
d_gene: NA
CDR3aa: CASSSPAQGTRGYTF
CDR3nt: TGTGCCAGCAGTTCCCCCGCACAGGGAACGCGCGGCTACACCTTC

abundance: NA
j_gene: TRBJ2-7
v_gene: TRBV9
d_gene: TRBD2
CDR3aa: CASSVSGRPYEQYF
CDR3nt: TGTGCCAGCAGCGTTAGCGGGAGGCCCTACGAGCAGTACTTC

abundance: NA
j_gene: TRBJ1-4
v_gene: TRBV12-3/TRBV12-4
d_gene: NA
CDR3aa: CASSLGPDSIVKLFF
CDR3nt: TGTGCCAGCAGTTTAGGCCCCGACAGTATCGTAAAACTGTTTTTT

abundance: few
j_gene: TRBJ2-7
v_gene: TRBV28
d_gene: NA
CDR3aa: CASSRQGYSYEQYF
CDR3nt: TGTGCCAGCAGTAGGCAGGGTTACTCCTACGAGCAGTACTTC

abundance: few
j_gene: TRBJ2-3
v_gene: TRBV12-3/TRBV12-4
d_gene: TRBD2
CDR3aa: CASSPLGLADADTQYF
CDR3nt: TGTGCCAGCAGTCCACTGGGACTAGCAGATGCAGATACACAGTATTTT

abundance: NA
j_gene: TRBJ2-2
v_gene: TRBV6-5
d_gene: NA
CDR3aa: CASTGDGFNTGELFF
CDR3nt: TGTGCCAGCACGGGCGACGGCTTTAACACCGGGGAGCTGTTTTTT

abundance: NA
j_gene: TRBJ2-3
v_gene: TRBV4-2
d_gene: TRBD2
CDR3aa: CASSQGFSREEADTQYF
CDR3nt: TGTGCCAGCAGCCAAGGGTTCTCGCGGGAGGAGGCAGATACGCAGTATTTT

abundance: NA
j_gene: TRBJ2-7
v_gene: TRBV6-1
d_gene: NA
CDR3aa: CASSESSGGLGYEQYF
CDR3nt: TGTGCCAGCAGTGAAAGCAGCGGAGGGCTAGGTTACGAGCAGTACTTC

abundance: few
j_gene: TRBJ1-2
v_gene: TRBV7-9
d_gene: NA
CDR3aa: CASSLVQGDLNYGYTF
CDR3nt: TGTGCCAGCAGCTTAGTACAGGGCGACCTTAACTATGGCTACACCTTC

abundance: few
j_gene: TRBJ2-3
v_gene: TRBV2
d_gene: TRBD2
CDR3aa: CASSLPTSGRADTQYF
CDR3nt: TGTGCCAGCAGCCTACCGACTAGCGGGAGGGCGGATACGCAGTATTTT

abundance: few
j_gene: TRBJ2-1
v_gene: TRBV30
d_gene: TRBD2
CDR3aa: CAWSVITPGTSGSPWEQFF
CDR3nt: TGTGCCTGGAGTGTAATAACCCCCGGGACTAGCGGGAGTCCTTGGGAGCAGTTCTTC

abundance: NA
j_gene: TRBJ1-6
v_gene: TRBV7-3
d_gene: NA
CDR3aa: CASSLGRPNSPPHF
CDR3nt: TGTGCCAGCAGCTTAGGCAGACCTAATTCACCCCCCCACTTT

abundance: few
j_gene: TRBJ2-7
v_gene: TRBV27
d_gene: TRBD2
CDR3aa: CASSLTSLGEQYF
CDR3nt: TGTGCCAGCAGTTTGACTAGCCTCGGCGAGCAGTACTTC

abundance: NA
j_gene: TRBJ2-1
v_gene: TRBV20-1
d_gene: NA
CDR3aa: CSARDHWGAYNEQFF
CDR3nt: TGCAGTGCTAGAGACCATTGGGGAGCCTACAATGAGCAGTTCTTC

abundance: NA
j_gene: TRBJ2-3
v_gene: TRBV7-3
d_gene: NA
CDR3aa: CASSPTPPTDTQYF
CDR3nt: TGTGCCAGCAGCCCAACCCCCCCCACAGATACGCAGTATTTT

abundance: NA
j_gene: TRBJ2-1
v_gene: TRBV12-3/TRBV12-4
d_gene: NA
CDR3aa: CASTGEPNEQFF
CDR3nt: TGTGCCAGCACGGGGGAGCCGAATGAGCAGTTCTTC

abundance: NA
j_gene: TRBJ2-7
v_gene: TRBV29-1
d_gene: NA
CDR3aa: CSVVPDLAYEQYF
CDR3nt: TGCAGCGTTGTTCCCGACTTAGCCTACGAGCAGTACTTC

abundance: NA
j_gene: TRBJ2-6
v_gene: TRBV11-2
d_gene: NA
CDR3aa: CASSFRGTGASVLTF
CDR3nt: TGTGCCAGCAGCTTTAGGGGGACTGGGGCCAGCGTCCTGACTTTC

abundance: NA
j_gene: TRBJ2-1
v_gene: TRBV10-3
d_gene: NA
CDR3aa: CATGQDNEQFF
CDR3nt: TGTGCCACGGGGCAAGACAATGAGCAGTTCTTC

abundance: NA
j_gene: TRBJ2-1
v_gene: TRBV7-9
d_gene: NA
CDR3aa: CASSLLGQINNEQFF
CDR3nt: TGTGCCAGCAGCTTGCTGGGTCAAATCAACAATGAGCAGTTCTTC

abundance: few
j_gene: TRBJ1-4
v_gene: TRBV20-1
d_gene: NA
CDR3aa: CSARSGDRRSEKLFF
CDR3nt: TGCAGTGCTAGATCCGGCGACAGGAGAAGTGAAAAACTGTTTTTT

abundance: NA
j_gene: TRBJ2-4
v_gene: TRBV11-2
d_gene: TRBD1
CDR3aa: CASSQATGTGISQGAKNIQYF
CDR3nt: TGTGCCAGCAGCCAAGCAACCGGGACAGGGATTTCCCAGGGAGCCAAAAACATTCAGTACTTC

abundance: NA
j_gene: TRBJ2-1
v_gene: TRBV6-1
d_gene: TRBD2
CDR3aa: CASSEAGGRAWFHEQFF
CDR3nt: TGTGCCAGCAGTGAAGCTGGCGGGAGGGCCTGGTTCCATGAGCAGTTCTTC

abundance: NA
j_gene: TRBJ2-1
v_gene: TRBV15
d_gene: NA
CDR3aa: CATRRGGRGSSYNEQFF
CDR3nt: TGTGCCACCAGGAGGGGGGGTCGCGGGAGTTCCTACAATGAGCAGTTCTTC

abundance: NA
j_gene: TRBJ2-7
v_gene: TRBV7-3
d_gene: NA
CDR3aa: CASSVDGKNYEQYF
CDR3nt: TGTGCCAGCAGCGTGGACGGGAAGAACTACGAGCAGTACTTC

abundance: NA
j_gene: TRBJ2-5
v_gene: TRBV28
d_gene: NA
CDR3aa: CASSRYPGEGETQYF
CDR3nt: TGTGCCAGCAGTCGATACCCAGGGGAAGGGGAGACCCAGTACTTC

abundance: few
j_gene: TRBJ2-1
v_gene: TRBV6-2/TRBV6-3
d_gene: NA
CDR3aa: CASSYSGESSYNEQFF
CDR3nt: TGTGCCAGCAGTTACTCGGGAGAAAGCTCCTACAATGAGCAGTTCTTC

abundance: NA
j_gene: TRBJ2-1
v_gene: TRBV27
d_gene: TRBD1
CDR3aa: CASGLDRVVGNEQFF
CDR3nt: TGTGCCAGCGGCCTTGACAGGGTAGTAGGCAATGAGCAGTTCTTC

abundance: NA
j_gene: TRBJ2-5
v_gene: TRBV20-1
d_gene: TRBD2
CDR3aa: CSARGLAGGRETQYF
CDR3nt: TGCAGTGCTAGGGGACTAGCGGGAGGTCGAGAGACCCAGTACTTC

abundance: NA
j_gene: TRBJ2-1
v_gene: TRBV24-1
d_gene: NA
CDR3aa: CAIQGSWKNEQFF
CDR3nt: TGTGCCATACAGGGTTCCTGGAAGAATGAGCAGTTCTTC

abundance: NA
j_gene: TRBJ2-5
v_gene: TRBV11-2
d_gene: NA
CDR3aa: CASSLAVGTETQYF
CDR3nt: TGTGCCAGCAGCTTAGCCGTGGGTACGGAGACCCAGTACTTC

abundance: NA
j_gene: TRBJ1-2
v_gene: TRBV7-9
d_gene: TRBD1
CDR3aa: CASSWTGTGDGYTF
CDR3nt: TGTGCCAGCAGCTGGACCGGGACAGGAGATGGCTACACCTTC